This is a list of T cell receptor beta chains from one sample in a study of CD8+ T cells in alopecia areata. Repertoires were generated with immunoSEQ multiplex PCR, while TCRdb's copy carries only in-frame clones and drops some. The repertoire holds around 180,000 clones, with under 80% as singletons. The starting material was CD4+ T cells sorted from blood, obtained between weeks 49 and 50, from a patient treated with tofacitinib. The receptors derive from a human donor with alopecia areata. The CDR3 runs from the conserved cysteine through the conserved F or W. Fields, in order: D gene, clone size, V gene, J gene, CDR3 DNA, CDR3 protein. D genes are given only for firm matches. For some rows the clone size is stated as once, few or many, or as a class when expanded; others skip it.

NA	NA	TRBV6-6	TRBJ1-1	TGTGCCAGCAGTTTCGCAGGGAACACTGAAGCTTTCTTT	CASSFAGNTEAFF
NA	NA	TRBV6-5	TRBJ1-4	TGTGCCAGCAGTTACGGTGAAAAACTGTTTTTT	CASSYGEKLFF
NA	NA	TRBV29-1	TRBJ2-4	TGCAGCGTTTTGACTTACAAAAACATTCAGTACTTC	CSVLTYKNIQYF
NA	NA	TRBV20-1	TRBJ2-1	TGCAGTGCTAGACCCGGCAATGAGCAGTTCTTC	CSARPGNEQFF
NA	few	TRBV7-9	TRBJ1-6	TGTGCCAGCAGCCCGCTTAATTCACCCCTCCACTTT	CASSPLNSPLHF
NA	once	TRBV5-4	TRBJ2-2	TGTGCCAGCAGCCTACCGGCCGGGGAGCTGTTTTTT	CASSLPAGELFF
NA	NA	TRBV30	TRBJ1-2	TGTGCCTGGAGTGTTCTGGTGGGAGGTGTCGACACCTTC	CAWSVLVGGVDTF
NA	NA	TRBV7-2	TRBJ1-2	TGTGCCAGCAGCTCCCCCCGTATGGAAAGCTTGAACTATGGCTACACCTTC	CASSSPRMESLNYGYTF
NA	few	TRBV5-1	TRBJ2-1	TGCGCCAGCAGCCCCCATCGGGGGAAGGATGAGCAGTTCTTC	CASSPHRGKDEQFF
TRBD1	NA	TRBV30	TRBJ2-2	TGTGCCTGGGACGACAGGGGCACCGGGGAGCTGTTTTTT	CAWDDRGTGELFF
TRBD2	NA	TRBV18	TRBJ2-5	TGTGCCAGCTCACCACCCGGCCTAGCGGCCCCGGAGACCCAGTACTTC	CASSPPGLAAPETQYF
NA	NA	TRBV20-1	TRBJ2-3	TGCAGTGCTAGAACTACAGATACGCAGTATTTT	CSARTTDTQYF
NA	once	TRBV7-2	TRBJ2-7	TGTGCCAGCAGCTTAGCCAGCTACTCCTCCTACGAGCAGTACTTC	CASSLASYSSYEQYF
NA	NA	TRBV14	TRBJ2-1	TGTGCCAGCAGCCAGGGAGGTGCCTACAATGAGCAGTTCTTC	CASSQGGAYNEQFF
TRBD1	NA	TRBV30	TRBJ2-7	TGTGCCATGGACAGGGACGCCCCAGGGCAGTACTTC	CAMDRDAPGQYF
TRBD2	NA	TRBV29-1	TRBJ2-7	TGCAGCGTTGCCTCCGGGGGGGACCGCGAGCAGTACTTC	CSVASGGDREQYF
TRBD1	NA	TRBV29-1	TRBJ1-2	TGCAGCGTTGGGCCTAGGACAGGGGTTTTCGGCTACACCTTC	CSVGPRTGVFGYTF
TRBD1	NA	TRBV5-1	TRBJ2-2	TGCGCCAGCAGCCTACAGGGGGCCGTGGACACCGGGGAGCTGTTTTTT	CASSLQGAVDTGELFF
TRBD1	NA	TRBV7-9	TRBJ2-4	TGTGCCAGCAGCGACAGGGAGTCCAAAAACATTCAGTACTTC	CASSDRESKNIQYF
NA	NA	TRBV10-3	TRBJ2-1	TGTGCCATCAGTGGGGCTGAGTCTAGCTCCTACAATGAGCAGTTCTTC	CAISGAESSSYNEQFF
NA	NA	TRBV6-1	TRBJ2-1	TGTGCCAGCTTGGGTACTCTGGGCAATGAGCAGTTCTTC	CASLGTLGNEQFF
TRBD1	NA	TRBV30	TRBJ1-6	TGTGCCTGGAGTACCCGGCAGGGGGCGAATAATTCACCCCTCCACTTT	CAWSTRQGANNSPLHF
NA	NA	TRBV7-9	TRBJ2-5	TGTGCCAGCAGTGAAAGGGGGTGGCAAGAGACCCAGTACTTC	CASSERGWQETQYF
TRBD2	NA	TRBV7-2	TRBJ2-7	TGTGCCAGCAGCTTAGGGCTAGCGGGGGCCTACGAGCAGTACTTC	CASSLGLAGAYEQYF
NA	NA	TRBV7-2	TRBJ2-1	TGTGCCAGCAGCTTCGACTTACGATACAATGAGCAGTTCTTC	CASSFDLRYNEQFF
TRBD1	NA	TRBV29-1	TRBJ2-7	TGCAGCGCTATACAGGGGCCCGGCTACGAGCAGTACTTC	CSAIQGPGYEQYF
TRBD1	NA	TRBV4-3	TRBJ2-1	TGCGCCAGCAGCAGTCAGGGGGCGCCGTCCTACAATGAGCAGTTCTTC	CASSSQGAPSYNEQFF
TRBD1	NA	TRBV11-3	TRBJ2-7	TGTGCCAGCAGCATCGCTCGACAGGGCGGCTCCTACGAGCAGTACTTC	CASSIARQGGSYEQYF